This T cell receptor beta chain emerged from a study of T cell responses to AZD1222 COVID-19 vaccine. General study results and limits: Dominant at 160-218 and 743-854, vaccine-associated CD4 TCRs also spanned spike.

Measured with immunoSEQ multiplex PCR; TCRdb has only the in-frame clones, and not every one. The sample shows 90,000 to 150,000 clones, roughly 90% of them seen only once. Points on this clone: Its specificity is not known.

V dropped 3 bases and J dropped 7 bases, with 27 bases sitting between them. The CDR3 has 18 residues. Germline CDR1 reads MDHEN; CDR2 reads SYDVKM. This clonotype was sampled from an adult in good health. The rearrangement joins TRBV28 to TRBJ1-2, with D possibly being TRBD1 (5 bases). The specimen comprised peripheral blood, sampled on day 0 of AZD1222 vaccination. The CDR3 DNA reads TGTGCCAGCAGTTTTTCGGGACCGCAAACTGCCCGGGCGCGTGGCTACACCTTC. It specifies CASSFSGPQTARARGYTF.